This T cell receptor beta chain derives from a study of neurological immune-mediated disorders (dated by TCRdb to between 2018 and 2021). With respect to the entire study: Of the approximately 34 multiple sclerosis patients, around 30 had relapsing-remitting MS and 3 had secondary progressive MS. Peripheral blood TCR-beta repertoires from patients with HTLV-I-associated myelopathy (HAM/TSP), patients with multiple sclerosis, and healthy controls were compared in the study using UMI-based sequencing. Alongside PBMC samples, the set of approximately 100 TCR-beta libraries contained longitudinal samples, technical triplicates, and paired CD4+ and CD8+ T-cell subsets that had been sorted. The cohort was made up of approximately 69 subjects, consisting of roughly 14 HAM/TSP patients, some 34 multiple sclerosis patients and 20 healthy controls.

cDNA was synthesized by template-switch 5'RACE using a primer with a 10-nucleotide random unique molecular identifier that tagged each TCR transcript. Every sequencing run covered 15-18 subjects and yielded more than 200 million TCR-beta sequences. The RNeasy kit was used to extract total RNA. TCR-beta VDJ regions were amplified with primers for the TCR constant region and the 5'RACE anchor, using the KAPA Real-time Library Amplification kit. A first PCR added sample indexes and Illumina adaptors, and a second PCR then raised library yield. After purification with Ampure beads, the TCR product of roughly 650 bp was size-selected on a 2% E-gel SizeSelection system. Before pooling, library quality was assessed on a Bioanalyzer, concentration was determined with Qubit, and library quantification was performed with the Kapa Library Quantification kit. Paired-end 2 x 150 bp sequencing of the libraries was performed on an Illumina HiSeq 2500. To increase sequence diversity, roughly 24-32% phiX was spiked into each library pool. The published analysis was carried out like this. The quality-filtered reads were processed with the UMI-based MiGEC pipeline, whose error correction step removed more than 80% of the raw TCR sequences. IMGT germline references were used for aligning VDJ genes, and each clonotype was defined as a unique CDR3 amino acid sequence together with its V-J genes. Clonal expansion, Shannon diversity and CDR3 relatedness were evaluated with VDJtools (CalcPairwiseDistances, ClusterSamples), while phylogenetic trees were built in CLCbio workbench. Using coefficient-of-variation modelling across technical triplicates, the study counted a clone as expanded if it had at least 8 unique UMIs. In-frame beta chains were kept once TCRdb had trimmed the public reads at Q25 with fastp and called clones with MiXCR. For every CDR3 protein sequence, its rows merge into one entry that carries the most common genes and DNA. TCRdb's processing, not the authors' own work, is the source of the V and J calls. This sample has around 68,000 distinct CDR3 sequences in its table, and 3.5% to 4.5% of those were observed once. Jointly, the top ten make up 2.6% of the sample.

This clonotype was found a few times. The specificity of this receptor is unknown. One base away lies a much larger clone, so this may be a sequencing read error. What the work shows at the level of the full study, not this receptor alone: Phylogenetic analysis grouped repertoires from 18 of 34 MS patients into a cluster of related CDR3 sequences, suggesting a possible repertoire-level signature. The MS cluster was not associated with any clinical or MRI features, and the authors stated that larger cohorts are needed. No identical CDR3 amino acid sequences were found to be shared among expanded clones across subjects, suggesting that TCR-beta repertoires were private in all groups. The highest TCR clonal expansion was observed in HAM/TSP patients, whereas the lowest was observed in MS patients, even when compared with healthy controls.

Sequences SSHAT (CDR1) and FNYEAQ (CDR2) are obtained from the germline V gene (reference sequence). Trimming takes 6 bases from V and 2 bases from J, and the germline ends sit 7 bases apart. From the cysteine through the phenylalanine, the CDR3 covers 13 amino acids. Kept here is only the CDR3 DNA, which spans 39 bases and is read in frame from base 1. For the unsorted PBMC libraries, 2 million PBMCs were stored in RNAlater at -80 degrees C until RNA extraction and were used to generate the libraries. Multiple sclerosis patients were enrolled in a US clinical protocol evaluating disease progression by magnetic resonance imaging. Peripheral blood was subjected to Ficoll-Hypaque density gradient centrifugation to isolate PBMCs, which were then cryopreserved in liquid nitrogen.

This receptor was obtained from a man in his forties or fifties with multiple sclerosis. The specimen was PBMCs. The sequence links TRBV7-7 to TRBJ2-2; too little of a D gene remains to name it. The nucleotide sequence reads as follows: TGTGCCAGCAGTTTGTGTAACACCGGGGAGCTGTTTTTT. Translated, this is CASSLCNTGELFF.